A selection of T cell receptor beta chains follows, all from one sample in a study of human T cells and chemical hapten exposure. TCRdb re-analysed the RACE reads in MiXCR, keeping a single row per CDR3 protein. The sample has fewer than 300,000 distinct CDR3 sequences; about 8.6% are singletons. The sequenced sample was whole blood, obtained in connection with sensitization to the hapten diphenylcyclopropenone (DPC). The receptors were sampled from a woman in her forties with alopecia areata. Some clones in this sample may be carry-over from other donors' samples. Each CDR3 is given with its conserved first and last residue. D genes are given only for firm matches. Some rows mark clone size as missing; the rest say once, few, many or name a class of expanded clone.

j_call | clone_size | v_call | d_call | cdr3_aa | cdr3_nt
TRBJ2-5 | few | TRBV5-6 | NA | CASSPLQQSRVYF | TGTGCCAGCAGCCCTCTCCAACAGTCCCGAGTGTACTTC
TRBJ1-5 | many | TRBV28 | NA | CASSWGNQPQHF | TGTGCCAGCAGTTGGGGCAATCAGCCCCAGCATTTT
TRBJ2-3 | few | TRBV28 | TRBD1 | CASTPGGSSTDTQYF | TGTGCCAGTACTCCAGGGGGCTCGAGCACAGATACGCAGTATTTT
TRBJ2-1 | few | TRBV6-5 | TRBD2 | CASTPSGGGNEQFF | TGTGCCAGCACCCCTTCGGGAGGGGGGAATGAGCAGTTCTTC
TRBJ2-7 | medium-sized | TRBV4-3 | TRBD1 | CASSQNYRGSEQYF | TGCGCCAGCAGCCAAAACTACAGGGGATCCGAGCAGTACTTC
TRBJ1-1 | NA | TRBV29-1 | NA | CSVVTGSNTEAFF | TGCAGCGTAGTCACAGGGAGCAACACTGAAGCTTTCTTT
TRBJ2-7 | many | TRBV21-1 | NA | CASSMQHKAYEQYF | TGTGCCAGCAGCATGCAGCATAAGGCCTACGAGCAGTACTTC
TRBJ2-2 | many | TRBV18 | TRBD2 | CASSLSLASDTGELFF | TGTGCCAGCTCACTATCACTAGCGTCGGACACCGGGGAGCTGTTTTTT
TRBJ2-7 | NA | TRBV7-9 | TRBD2 | CASSDLLAEIYEQYF | TGTGCCAGCAGCGACCTACTAGCGGAGATCTACGAGCAGTACTTT
TRBJ2-1 | few | TRBV7-2 | TRBD1 | CASSPYRTGGVDEQFF | TGTGCCAGCAGCCCTTATCGGACAGGGGGCGTAGATGAGCAGTTCTTC
TRBJ1-4 | few | TRBV18 | NA | CASSPYDQGNGEKLFF | TGTGCCAGCTCACCGTATGACCAGGGCAACGGGGAAAAACTGTTTTTT
TRBJ2-1 | NA | TRBV6-5 | TRBD2 | CASSSLAGEPNEQFF | TGTGCCAGCAGTAGCTTAGCGGGAGAACCCAATGAGCAGTTCTTC
TRBJ1-1 | few | TRBV7-2 | NA | CASSFLQGGRTEAFF | TGTGCCAGCAGCTTTCTTCAGGGCGGAAGAACTGAAGCTTTCTTT
TRBJ1-1 | many | TRBV4-2 | NA | CASSPSGALNTEAFF | TGTGCCAGCAGTCCCTCAGGGGCCTTGAACACTGAAGCTTTCTTT
TRBJ1-3 | few | TRBV6-1 | NA | CASSSPRGDGNTIYF | TGTGCCAGCAGTTCCCCGCGAGGAGATGGAAACACCATATATTTT
TRBJ2-7 | NA | TRBV4-2 | NA | CASSQEDAALSYEQYF | TGTGCCAGCAGCCAAGAAGATGCAGCGCTCTCCTACGAGCAGTACTTC
TRBJ2-7 | NA | TRBV25-1 | NA | CASKGARDKEQYF | TGTGCCAGCAAGGGGGCGCGGGATAAGGAGCAGTACTTC
TRBJ2-3 | few | TRBV13 | TRBD2 | CASSPLSGRPPDTQYF | TGTGCCAGCAGCCCCCTTAGCGGGAGGCCCCCAGATACGCAGTATTTT